A selection of T cell receptor beta chains follows, all from one sample in a study of OX40 agonist ivuxolimab in advanced cancers. Sequenced by immunoSEQ multiplex PCR; TCRdb stores in-frame clones only, minus some. The sample includes roughly 32,000 clones, roughly 76% seen only once; the top ten take roughly 21%. Sequenced material: CD4+ or CD8+ T cells sorted from blood, taken in a trial of the OX40 agonist ivuxolimab. The receptors stem from an adult with an advanced solid tumor such as melanoma, head and neck, liver or kidney cancer. CDR3s include the opening cysteine and the closing phenylalanine or tryptophan. Fields, in order: clone size, V gene, J gene, D gene, CDR3 protein, CDR3 DNA. D genes are given only for firm matches. Rows give clone size only sometimes, using once, few, many, or a class for an expanded clone.

size: NA; V: TRBV10-3; J: TRBJ1-1; D: TRBD1; CDR3: CATTGRDTEAFF; DNA: TGTGCCACGACAGGGAGGGACACTGAAGCTTTCTTT
size: NA; V: TRBV11-2; J: TRBJ2-7; D: NA; CDR3: CASSPRNRRIYEQYF; DNA: TGTGCCAGCAGCCCACGGAACAGGAGGATCTACGAGCAGTACTTC
size: NA; V: TRBV5-1; J: TRBJ1-4; D: TRBD1; CDR3: CASSSGQGGEKLFF; DNA: TGCGCCAGCAGCTCGGGACAGGGCGGTGAAAAACTGTTTTTT
size: NA; V: TRBV19; J: TRBJ2-1; D: TRBD2; CDR3: CASSIPRGGTSGRFYNEQFF; DNA: TGTGCCAGTAGTATACCTCGAGGAGGAACTAGCGGGAGGTTTTACAATGAGCAGTTCTTC
size: NA; V: TRBV2; J: TRBJ2-3; D: NA; CDR3: CASRDRGDTQYF; DNA: TGTGCCAGCAGGGACAGAGGGGATACGCAGTATTTT
size: once; V: TRBV19; J: TRBJ2-3; D: TRBD2; CDR3: CASSINLGLAGGTDTQYF; DNA: TGTGCCAGTAGTATCAATCTGGGACTAGCGGGAGGTACAGATACGCAGTATTTT
size: NA; V: TRBV5-6; J: TRBJ1-3; D: NA; CDR3: CASGRQNSGNTIYF; DNA: TGTGCCAGCGGCCGACAGAACTCTGGAAACACCATATATTTT
size: NA; V: TRBV7-3; J: TRBJ2-1; D: TRBD2; CDR3: CASSLYGGNYNEQFF; DNA: TGTGCCAGCAGCTTATACGGGGGGAACTACAATGAGCAGTTCTTC
size: few; V: TRBV5-6; J: TRBJ2-5; D: NA; CDR3: CASSFTRGGSGMETQYF; DNA: TGTGCCAGCAGCTTTACGAGAGGTGGGAGTGGGATGGAGACCCAGTACTTC
size: once; V: TRBV2; J: TRBJ1-5; D: NA; CDR3: CASSEGFLVQPQHF; DNA: TGTGCCAGCAGTGAAGGGTTTTTAGTTCAGCCCCAGCATTTT
size: NA; V: TRBV5-6; J: TRBJ2-6; D: NA; CDR3: CASSQYSSGANVLTF; DNA: TGTGCCAGCAGCCAATACAGCTCTGGGGCCAACGTCCTGACTTTC
size: once; V: TRBV6-5; J: TRBJ2-7; D: NA; CDR3: CASRTTGEGVEQYF; DNA: TGTGCCAGCAGGACCACGGGGGAGGGGGTCGAGCAGTACTTC
size: few; V: TRBV6-1; J: TRBJ1-4; D: TRBD1; CDR3: CASTLLTGVNEKLFF; DNA: TGTGCCAGCACCCTATTGACAGGGGTTAATGAAAAACTGTTTTTT
size: NA; V: TRBV5-1; J: TRBJ1-1; D: NA; CDR3: CASSLRASRNTEAFF; DNA: TGCGCCAGCAGCTTACGAGCCTCCAGGAACACTGAAGCTTTCTTT
size: NA; V: TRBV7-2; J: TRBJ2-1; D: TRBD2; CDR3: CASSFGSGRAISYNEQFF; DNA: TGTGCCAGCAGCTTTGGTAGCGGGAGGGCCATCTCCTACAATGAGCAGTTCTTC
size: NA; V: TRBV5-4; J: TRBJ2-5; D: TRBD2; CDR3: CASSLKREDKETQYF; DNA: TGTGCCAGCAGCTTAAAGCGGGAGGACAAAGAGACCCAGTACTTC
size: few; V: TRBV2; J: TRBJ1-5; D: NA; CDR3: CASNRQDQPQHF; DNA: TGTGCCAGCAACCGCCAAGACCAGCCCCAGCATTTT
size: NA; V: TRBV6-1; J: TRBJ2-1; D: NA; CDR3: CASSERSAREQFF; DNA: TGTGCCAGCAGTGAGAGGTCAGCACGGGAGCAGTTCTTC
size: NA; V: TRBV11-2; J: TRBJ2-1; D: NA; CDR3: CASSDAPTRNEQFF; DNA: TGTGCCAGCAGCGACGCCCCGACACGGAATGAGCAGTTCTTC
size: NA; V: TRBV28; J: TRBJ2-1; D: TRBD2; CDR3: CASRVAGGSSYNEQFF; DNA: TGTGCCAGCAGGGTAGCGGGAGGAAGCTCCTACAATGAGCAGTTCTTC
size: NA; V: TRBV6-4; J: TRBJ2-3; D: NA; CDR3: CASRQTPGADTQYF; DNA: TGTGCCAGCAGACAGACACCCGGCGCAGATACGCAGTATTTT
size: few; V: TRBV4-2; J: TRBJ2-4; D: TRBD2; CDR3: CASSQGTSGNIQYF; DNA: TGTGCCAGCAGCCAAGGGACTAGCGGGAACATTCAGTACTTC
size: NA; V: TRBV5-1; J: TRBJ2-3; D: NA; CDR3: CASSTILQGTDTQYF; DNA: TGCGCCAGCAGCACCATCCTACAGGGTACAGATACGCAGTATTTT
size: once; V: TRBV19; J: TRBJ1-1; D: NA; CDR3: CASSSGYLNTEAFF; DNA: TGTGCCAGTAGTAGCGGATACCTGAACACTGAAGCTTTCTTT
size: NA; V: TRBV6-4; J: TRBJ2-2; D: NA; CDR3: CASSTRMNTGELFF; DNA: TGTGCCAGCAGTACAAGGATGAACACCGGGGAGCTGTTTTTT
size: medium-sized; V: TRBV19; J: TRBJ2-1; D: TRBD2; CDR3: CASSKTSGEYNEQFF; DNA: TGTGCCAGTAGTAAGACTAGCGGGGAATACAATGAGCAGTTCTTC
size: NA; V: TRBV7-2; J: TRBJ1-2; D: NA; CDR3: CASSANRRGDYGYTF; DNA: TGTGCCAGCAGCGCGAACCGCCGGGGCGACTATGGCTACACCTTC
size: NA; V: TRBV7-9; J: TRBJ2-5; D: NA; CDR3: CASSFSRASRALQETQYF; DNA: TGTGCCAGCAGCTTTTCGCGGGCCTCCAGGGCCCTCCAAGAGACCCAGTACTTC
size: NA; V: TRBV5-1; J: TRBJ1-3; D: NA; CDR3: CASSYGDSGNTIYF; DNA: TGCGCCAGCAGCTACGGGGACTCTGGAAACACCATATATTTT
size: NA; V: TRBV28; J: TRBJ1-1; D: NA; CDR3: CASSLFRVGGDTEAFF; DNA: TGTGCCAGCAGTTTATTCAGGGTAGGGGGGGACACAGAAGCTTTCTTT
size: NA; V: TRBV28; J: TRBJ2-1; D: TRBD2; CDR3: CASSFGGGGPYNEQFF; DNA: TGTGCCAGCAGTTTTGGTGGCGGGGGTCCCTACAATGAGCAGTTCTTC
size: NA; V: TRBV6-1; J: TRBJ1-1; D: TRBD1; CDR3: CASSEPGQQLNTEAFF; DNA: TGTGCCAGCAGTGAACCGGGACAGCAATTGAACACTGAAGCTTTCTTT
size: NA; V: TRBV19; J: TRBJ2-1; D: NA; CDR3: CASSIWQGSNEQFF; DNA: TGTGCCAGTAGTATTTGGCAGGGGAGCAATGAGCAGTTCTTC
size: NA; V: TRBV19; J: TRBJ2-1; D: TRBD2; CDR3: CASSPTSGEYNEQFF; DNA: TGTGCCAGTAGCCCCACTAGCGGGGAATACAATGAGCAGTTCTTC
size: NA; V: TRBV14; J: TRBJ2-1; D: NA; CDR3: CASSRGLYNEQFF; DNA: TGTGCCAGCAGCCGAGGACTTTACAATGAGCAGTTCTTC
size: once; V: TRBV5-6; J: TRBJ1-2; D: NA; CDR3: CASSFLGFTNYGYTF; DNA: TGTGCCAGCAGCTTCTTAGGGTTTACTAACTATGGCTACACCTTC
size: NA; V: TRBV13; J: TRBJ2-3; D: NA; CDR3: CASRYGASYSTDTQYF; DNA: TGTGCCAGCAGGTACGGGGCTTCATATAGCACAGATACGCAGTATTTT
size: NA; V: TRBV28; J: TRBJ1-1; D: TRBD1; CDR3: CASSSPGTGGRYEAFF; DNA: TGTGCCAGCAGTTCGCCTGGGACAGGGGGACGATATGAAGCTTTCTTT
size: few; V: TRBV4-2; J: TRBJ1-6; D: NA; CDR3: CASSQVALLNSPLHF; DNA: TGTGCCAGCAGCCAAGTCGCCCTCCTTAATTCACCCCTCCACTTT
size: NA; V: TRBV15; J: TRBJ2-3; D: NA; CDR3: CATSSIGGATQYF; DNA: TGTGCCACCAGCAGCATTGGGGGAGCAACGCAGTATTTT
size: NA; V: TRBV2; J: TRBJ1-3; D: NA; CDR3: CASSEGVGNTIYF; DNA: TGTGCCAGCAGTGAAGGGGTTGGAAACACCATATATTTT
size: medium-sized; V: TRBV18; J: TRBJ1-5; D: TRBD1; CDR3: CASSPPGPRGYQPQHF; DNA: TGTGCCAGCTCACCACCGGGACCCAGGGGGTATCAGCCCCAGCATTTT
size: NA; V: TRBV6-6; J: TRBJ1-5; D: TRBD1; CDR3: CASSLGQGNQPQHF; DNA: TGTGCCAGCAGCCTGGGACAGGGTAATCAGCCCCAGCATTTT
size: NA; V: TRBV27; J: TRBJ1-1; D: NA; CDR3: CASGREVGEAFF; DNA: TGTGCCAGCGGAAGGGAGGTGGGTGAAGCTTTCTTT
size: NA; V: TRBV7-2; J: TRBJ2-3; D: NA; CDR3: CASSLDGDTQYF; DNA: TGTGCCAGCAGCTTAGATGGAGATACGCAGTATTTT
size: NA; V: TRBV5-1; J: TRBJ1-2; D: NA; CDR3: CASSLAGAGAQGGYTF; DNA: TGCGCCAGCAGCTTGGCAGGGGCGGGGGCGCAAGGTGGCTACACCTTC
size: NA; V: TRBV7-6; J: TRBJ1-1; D: NA; CDR3: CASSLKGTEAFF; DNA: TGTGCCAGCAGCTTAAAAGGGACTGAAGCTTTCTTT
size: NA; V: TRBV6-5; J: TRBJ2-6; D: NA; CDR3: CASLDPGANVLTF; DNA: TGTGCCAGCTTGGACCCCGGGGCCAACGTCCTGACTTTC
size: NA; V: TRBV18; J: TRBJ2-5; D: NA; CDR3: CASSPKTTAKETQYF; DNA: TGTGCCAGCTCCCCCAAGACGACAGCTAAAGAGACCCAGTACTTC
size: NA; V: TRBV6-6; J: TRBJ2-5; D: TRBD1; CDR3: CASSDGTGGATQYF; DNA: TGTGCCAGCAGTGACGGGACAGGGGGCGCGACCCAGTACTTC
size: NA; V: TRBV7-9; J: TRBJ2-7; D: NA; CDR3: CASSRSGVGSYEQYF; DNA: TGTGCCAGCAGCCGTTCCGGGGTCGGCTCCTACGAGCAGTACTTC
size: NA; V: TRBV5-1; J: TRBJ1-6; D: TRBD1; CDR3: CASSPTGNSPLHF; DNA: TGCGCCAGCAGCCCGACAGGGAATTCACCCCTCCACTTT
size: NA; V: TRBV10-3; J: TRBJ2-7; D: TRBD1; CDR3: CATSGGTGLGSEQYF; DNA: TGTGCCACCAGTGGCGGGACAGGGTTAGGAAGCGAGCAGTACTTC